Listed here are 18 T cell receptor beta chains from one sample, sequenced in a study of T-cell memory formation after mild COVID-19 (dated by TCRdb to 2020 to 2023). The library was produced with 5' RACE. TCRdb lists the instrument as Illumina NovaSeq 6000. TCRdb itself trimmed the public reads at Q25 with fastp, ran MiXCR and retained productive beta chains. When rows share a CDR3 protein, they turn into one entry using the most common DNA and genes. In all, the sample holds hundreds of thousands of distinct CDR3 sequences, and around 27% of those were seen once. The ten largest clonotypes hold under 15% of the sample. Sequencing was performed on PBMCs or a T cell subset sorted from them (not recorded which). The receptors shown here come from an adult woman who had mild COVID-19 (a few samples of this study predate the infection). The sample titles of this study are shuffled in the database, so cell type and time point are left out; the donor was told from shared clones.

The chain uses TRBV29-1 and TRBJ2-3; D may match TRBD1 or TRBD2 (5 bases each). The CDR3 extends over 15 amino acids. Germline CDR1 SQVTM, CDR2 ANQGSEA. V gave up 4 bases and J gave up 4 bases, with 18 bases separating them. The CDR3 spells CSVVRGDGLPDTQYF. The CDR3 DNA reads TGCAGCGTTGTCAGAGGGGACGGGTTACCAGATACGCAGTATTTT.

The chain has TRBV4-3 and TRBJ2-7; D could derive from TRBD1 or TRBD2 (5 bases each). Trimming shortened V by 0 bases and J by 5 bases, and 17 bases separated the two germline ends. Germline values: CDR1 LGHNA, CDR2 YSLEER. The CDR3 has 16 amino acids. As DNA, the CDR3 is TGCGCCAGCAGCCAAGATTTTTGGGGGAGTAGCAACGAGCAGTACTTC. This codes for CASSQDFWGSSNEQYF.

This clonotype came up a few times. The chain joins TRBV4-3 to TRBJ2-5; D might be TRBD1 or TRBD2, each matching 5 bases. The CDR3 is 18 amino acids. V was clipped by 0 bases and J by 1 base, with 18 bases between them. Per the germline V gene, CDR1 is LGHNA and CDR2 is YSLEER. The CDR3 coding sequence is TGCGCCAGCAGCCAAGAGGGGCTTAGTGAGCGGTTCCAAGAGACCCAGTACTTC. It is translated as CASSQEGLSERFQETQYF.

This chain joins TRBV6-6 and TRBJ2-6; perhaps TRBD1 as D (7 bases). V was pared by 7 bases and J by 1 base, with 17 bases between. The CDR3 has 17 amino acids. Germline V gene lookup returns CDR1 MNHNY and CDR2 SVGAGI (reference sequence). The CDR3: CASIGGTEISGANVLTF. The DNA of the CDR3 is TGTGCCAGCATAGGGGGGACAGAGATTTCTGGGGCCAACGTCCTGACTTTC.

The V call is TRBV6-5, the J call TRBJ1-5; tentative D call: TRBD1 (6 bases). Germline CDR1 and CDR2: MNHEY and SVGAGI. CDR3 length: 14 residues. V shed 6 bases and J shed 0 bases, with 9 bases lying between them. DNA of the CDR3: TGTGCCAGCAGCCACAGGGATAGCAATCAGCCCCAGCATTTT. Translating it yields CASSHRDSNQPQHF.

This clonotype showed up just a few times. The rearrangement links TRBV11-2 to TRBJ2-7; the D gene is possibly TRBD2 (6 bases). The V end lost 5 bases, the J end lost 5 bases, and 16 bases lay between the germline ends. The CDR3 covers 14 residues. In germline, CDR1 is SGHAT, CDR2 FQNNGV. DNA of the CDR3: TGTGCCAGCAGCCCAGCCACGGGGGAGGACGAGCAGTACTTC. Encoded protein: CASSPATGEDEQYF.

V is TRBV5-1 and J is TRBJ1-1; D is uncertain. The CDR3 contains 12 residues. Trimming removed 0 bases at V and 7 bases at J, with 7 bases between. Germline CDR1 and CDR2: SGHRS and YFSETQ. The CDR3 DNA is TGCGCCAGCAGCTTGGGAGAGAGTGAAGCTTTCTTT. The encoded protein is CASSLGESEAFF.

The chain links TRBV10-3 to TRBJ1-2; D remains unclear. CDR1 ENHRY and CDR2 SYGVKD come from the germline V gene. The CDR3 loop spans 16 amino acids. With 3 bases removed from V and 2 bases from J, the gap between germline ends came to 16 bases. CDR3 residues: CAISDFGRETNYGYTF. In DNA form, the CDR3 reads TGTGCCATCAGTGATTTTGGGCGGGAGACCAACTATGGCTACACCTTC.

This clonotype has just a few counts. The V gene is TRBV24-1, the J gene TRBJ2-2; D possibly corresponds to TRBD2 (6 bases). Germline V CDR1 and CDR2: KGHDR, SFDVKD. The V end was cut by 3 bases, the J end by 7 bases, with 17 bases between. The CDR3 consists of 16 residues. CDR3 coding DNA: TGTGCCACCAGTGATCCTTATCGCGGGGTTGGCGGGGAGCTGTTTTTT. Residues: CATSDPYRGVGGELFF.

As DNA, the CDR3 is TGTGCCAGCAGCTTGGCCATCAGCGGGAGAACCTACGAGCAGTACTTC. Translated: CASSLAISGRTYEQYF. The J gene is TRBJ2-7, the V gene TRBV5-5, with 8 bases lining up with TRBD2. Germline values: CDR1 SGHKS, CDR2 YYEKEE (reference sequence). This CDR3 has 16 residues. J lost 2 bases, V lost 0 bases, and 7 bases had no gene match.

The chain uses TRBV7-6 and TRBJ2-1, with D hard to call. CDR1 and CDR2 (germline): SGHVS, FNYEAQ. The CDR3 consists of 16 residues. The V end lost 5 bases, the J end lost 1 base, and 15 bases lay between the germline ends. CDR3 in DNA: TGTGCCAGCAGCGGAACCAAGTACAGATCCTACAATGAGCAGTTCTTC. Protein product: CASSGTKYRSYNEQFF.

The chain uses TRBV10-3 and TRBJ2-3; TRBD2 agrees at 8 bases. This CDR3 is 21 amino acids long. In germline, CDR1 is ENHRY, CDR2 SYGVKD. V was clipped by 0 bases and J by 0 bases; unmatched bases: 17. As DNA, the CDR3 is TGTGCCATCAGTGAGTCCTCGGCGGGGACTGGCGGGGGGTCTAGCACAGATACGCAGTATTTT. Its translation is CAISESSAGTGGGSSTDTQYF.

The rearrangement uses TRBV4-3 and TRBJ2-1, with TRBD2 as a possible D gene (7 bases). Looked up from germline, CDR1 is LGHNA and CDR2 is YSLEER. Trimming removed 0 bases from V and 3 bases from J, with 12 bases in between. The CDR3 covers 16 residues. The CDR3 coding sequence is TGCGCCAGCAGCCAAGATGGGGGGGCGGGCTACAATGAGCAGTTCTTC. Protein sequence: CASSQDGGAGYNEQFF.

The chain links TRBV7-6 to TRBJ2-7, with D tentatively TRBD2 (5 bases). The germline V and J ends were trimmed by 4 bases and 6 bases, with 10 bases remaining between them. Germline V gene data show CDR1 as SGHVS and CDR2 as FNYEAQ. The CDR3 is 12 amino acids. The CDR3 region has the DNA TGTGCCAGCAGCTCTTTGGCGGGCGAGCAGTACTTC. It encodes CASSSLAGEQYF. Full variable domain (remainder filled in from reference TRBV7-6 and TRBJ2-7): GAGVSQSPRYKVTKRGQDVALRCDPISGHVSLYWYRQALGQGPEFLTYFNYEAQQDKSGLPNDRFSAERPEGSISTLTIQRTEQRDSAMYRCASSSLAGEQYFGPGTRLTVT.

The chain joins TRBV10-3 to TRBJ1-1, with no clear D. V shed 7 bases and J shed 2 bases, with 14 bases lying between them. This CDR3 region has 14 residues. Germline V gene lookup returns CDR1 ENHRY and CDR2 SYGVKD. CDR3 DNA sequence: TGTGCCATCAAAGAGAGCGGCAGAAACACTGAAGCTTTCTTT. This sequence encodes CAIKESGRNTEAFF.

This sequence joins TRBV14 and TRBJ2-1; D perhaps matches TRBD1 (6 bases). This CDR3 spans 15 amino acids. Trimming cost V 4 bases and J 2 bases, with 12 bases left between them. CDR1 SGHDN and CDR2 FVKESK come from the germline V gene. The chain's CDR3 is CASSPRQVAYNEQFF. The DNA for the CDR3 is TGTGCCAGCAGCCCCCGACAGGTGGCCTACAATGAGCAGTTCTTC.

In DNA, the CDR3 is TGTGCCAGTAGTATAAATGGTGTTACTAGCAGCGAGCAGTACTTC. Amino acid sequence: CASSINGVTSSEQYF. The rearrangement links TRBV19 to TRBJ2-7; D may be TRBD2 (6 bases). This CDR3 is built from 15 residues. CDR1 is LNHDA, CDR2 SQIVND, per germline (reference sequence). The V end lost 2 bases, the J end lost 6 bases, and 17 bases lay between the germline ends.

This clonotype was observed at least ten times. The J gene is TRBJ2-1, the V gene TRBV5-1; D call uncertain. CDR3 size: 17 residues. V was trimmed by 4 bases and J by 0 bases, leaving 17 bases between them. The germline gives CDR1 SGHRS, CDR2 YFSETQ. CDR3 amino acids: CASSPFGFPSSYNEQFF. CDR3 coding DNA: TGCGCCAGCAGCCCCTTTGGTTTCCCAAGCTCCTACAATGAGCAGTTCTTC.